These T cell receptor beta chains were read from a single sample in a study of T cells in Graves' hyperthyroidism and ophthalmopathy. TCRdb re-called the multiplex PCR reads with MiXCR, one entry per CDR3 protein. Of 330,000 or so distinct CDR3 sequences detected, 15% to 20% appear once; the ten largest clones hold less than 20%. Sequenced sample: blood. The receptors here all came from a woman aged 40 to 50 with Graves' ophthalmopathy. CDR3s include the opening cysteine and the closing phenylalanine or tryptophan. A D gene is named only where the DNA matches it firmly. Only some rows state a clone size, as once, few, many or a class for expanded clones.

D | size | J | V | DNA | CDR3
TRBD1 | many | TRBJ2-7 | TRBV28 | TGTGCCAGCAGTCAGGGGGCACTAACCTACGAGCAGTACTTC | CASSQGALTYEQYF
- | many | TRBJ2-7 | TRBV27 | TGTGCCAGCAGTTACCAGGGCACCTACGAGCAGTACTTC | CASSYQGTYEQYF
- | many | TRBJ1-2 | TRBV7-9 | TGTGCCAGCAGCCAGACAGAACGGCTAGGCTACACCTTC | CASSQTERLGYTF
- | - | TRBJ2-5 | TRBV28 | TGTGCCAGCGACACCGGGGGCAGTCAAGAGACCCAGTACTTC | CASDTGGSQETQYF
TRBD1 | many | TRBJ1-1 | TRBV5-5 | TGTGCCAGCAGCTTGTTAGGGGGCAGGGCTGAAGCTTTCTTT | CASSLLGGRAEAFF
- | - | TRBJ2-5 | TRBV5-1 | TGCGTCAGCAGCTTTAGGCTAGCAACGTATGTGGAGACCCAGTACTTC | CVSSFRLATYVETQYF
- | many | TRBJ1-5 | TRBV9 | TGTGCCAGCAGCGACGGAATGGGGCGCAATCAGCCCCAGCATTTT | CASSDGMGRNQPQHF
- | many | TRBJ2-5 | TRBV30 | TGTGCTTATTTGAGCCAAAACCAAGAGACCCAGTACTTC | CAYLSQNQETQYF
- | many | TRBJ2-5 | TRBV28 | TGTGCCAGCACACCCAGGAAGGGGAGAGGGGAAGAGACCCAGTACTTC | CASTPRKGRGEETQYF
- | many | TRBJ1-2 | TRBV20-1 | TGCAGTGCTAGGTTTAGTCCAAGAGGAGGCTACACCTTC | CSARFSPRGGYTF